These T cell receptor beta chains were read from a single sample in a study of shared clonotypes between healthy human individuals. Clones were read by immunoSEQ multiplex PCR, and TCRdb kept only the in-frame ones, dropping some. The data hold some 580,000 clones, with 98% observed a single time. Sequences were obtained from naive CD8+ T cells sorted from blood. The receptors shown here come from a man aged 25-40 years in good health. Both conserved end residues are part of each CDR3.

>TRBJ2-7|TRBV13
CASSQGGVEQYF
>TRBJ2-7|TRBV7-6
CASSTRLAQRDEQYF
>TRBJ2-7|TRBV6-6
CASSWIQGGAYEQYF
>TRBJ2-7|TRBV7-9
CASSGTSGSYEQYF
>TRBJ2-2|TRBV10-3
CAMWVGGVTGELFF
>TRBJ2-1|TRBV10-2
CASSSLAGSYNEQFF
>TRBJ2-1|TRBV9
CASSVELAGNLYNEQFF
>TRBJ1-1|TRBV7-9
CASSPGAESNTEAFF
>TRBJ2-2|TRBV11-2
CASSSGLVSGELFF
>TRBJ2-1|TRBV28
CASSSHSGGQYNEQFF
>TRBJ2-5|TRBV7-8
CASNTPQGVQETQYF
>TRBJ2-1|TRBV29-1
CSVEVADREAYNEQFF
>TRBJ1-2|TRBV9
CASSVVTGLYGYTF
>TRBJ2-7|TRBV6-6
CASSPGRGPSYEQYF
>TRBJ1-4|TRBV18
CASSPLIRTGSNEKLFF
>TRBJ2-6|TRBV9
CASTRTGGSPASGANVLTF
>TRBJ2-7|TRBV11-2
CASSGQDYEQYF
>TRBJ2-3|TRBV7-8
CASSLPSRGSWADTQYF
>TRBJ2-5|TRBV14
CASSHGGEPQETQYF
>TRBJ2-7|TRBV7-3
CASSLGHSGTYEQYF
>TRBJ2-2|TRBV11-2
CASSIRISGRAYTGELFF
>TRBJ2-6|TRBV7-8
CASSFVEITDSGANVLTF
>TRBJ2-3|TRBV7-9
CASSWGLAGTDTQYF
>TRBJ1-5|TRBV7-2
CASSLDRRNQPQHF
>TRBJ2-7|TRBV9
CASSVRTGREQYF
>TRBJ2-7|TRBV11-1
CASSASPNPGTGTYEQYF
>TRBJ2-1|TRBV28
CASSPRTSGLYNEQFF
>TRBJ2-6|TRBV29-1
CSGLAGELGGANVLTF
>TRBJ1-2|TRBV4-1
CASSQDYGQSYTF
>TRBJ1-5|TRBV4-1
CASSQDSNQPQHF
>TRBJ1-1|TRBV4-3
CASSRDGHTEAFF
>TRBJ2-7|TRBV27
CASSFVPTYEQYF
>TRBJ1-1|TRBV7-9
CASSLALQGYTEAFF
>TRBJ2-5|TRBV7-9
CASQRPGVQETQYF
>TRBJ1-2|TRBV7-2
CASSLEGTGHLYGYTF
>TRBJ2-3|TRBV27
CASRSSHTQYF
>TRBJ2-7|TRBV27
CASSPQGNPYEQYF
>TRBJ2-2|TRBV2
CASSYSTGELFF
>TRBJ2-7|TRBV11-2
CASSDRTGGRYYEQYF
>TRBJ1-2|TRBV7-9
CASSSHLRGSNYGYTF
>TRBJ2-5|TRBV7-8
CASSFLLRGPETQYF
>TRBJ2-5|TRBV11-2
CASSSPLAGGETQYF
>TRBJ2-7|TRBV19
CASGFREGDEQYF
>TRBJ2-3|TRBV27
CASSTGSTDTQYF
>TRBJ1-1|TRBV6-5
CASSYFLGDENTEAFF
>TRBJ1-3|TRBV6-5
CASVLGAGGNTIYF
>TRBJ2-1|TRBV11-2
CASSHRLSPLEQFF
>TRBJ2-1|TRBV11-2
CASSPGTSGRAFLSGEQFF
>TRBJ2-2|TRBV5-1
CASSWPSETGNTGELFF
>TRBJ2-7|TRBV4-2
CASSLGGSVDEQYF